This is a list of T cell receptor beta chains from one sample in a study of T-cell reconstitution after alpha-beta-depleted transplantation in children. MiXCR was run by TCRdb on the PCR reads, yielding one entry per CDR3 protein. The data show a few hundred thousand distinct CDR3 sequences, with about 16% seen just once and around 28% held by the top ten. The sequencing used PBMCs, mostly from graft donor cells, collected 360 days after TCRalphabeta/CD19-depleted stem cell transplant. Every receptor here comes from a boy under two years old who had a stem cell transplant for Wiskott-Aldrich syndrome, so the T cells may come from the graft donor. The CDR3 runs from the conserved cysteine through the conserved F or W. Each record gives: CDR3 protein, CDR3 DNA, D gene, J gene, V gene, clone size. The D gene is left open where the match is weak. Size is omitted from some rows. Given values are once, few, many or a class for expanded clones.

CASSQRGDRGLYEQYF	TGTGCCAGCAGCCAAAGAGGGGACAGGGGGCTCTACGAGCAGTACTTC	TRBD1	TRBJ2-7	TRBV7-9	-
CASRERQSQETQYF	TGTGCCAGCAGGGAAAGACAGTCCCAAGAGACCCAGTACTTC	-	TRBJ2-5	TRBV2	few
CASSLYGALNTEAFF	TGTGCCAGCAGCTTATACGGGGCGCTAAACACTGAAGCTTTCTTT	-	TRBJ1-1	TRBV7-2	-
CASSHKTGGYTEAFF	TGTGCCAGCAGCCATAAGACAGGGGGGTACACTGAAGCTTTCTTT	TRBD1	TRBJ1-1	TRBV7-2	-
CASSTQGLAKNIQYF	TGTGCCAGCAGCACACAGGGTCTGGCCAAAAACATTCAGTACTTC	-	TRBJ2-4	TRBV11-2	few
CASSLAQGYEQYF	TGCGCCAGCAGCTTAGCACAGGGCTACGAGCAGTACTTC	-	TRBJ2-7	TRBV5-1	-
CASSPPGPAIPYEQYF	TGTGCCAGCTCACCTCCCGGGCCCGCAATCCCGTACGAGCAGTACTTC	-	TRBJ2-7	TRBV18	-
CASTMGETQYF	TGTGCCAGCACCATGGGAGAGACCCAGTACTTC	-	TRBJ2-5	TRBV6-5	few
CSVGAIYRGVAFF	TGCAGCGTTGGGGCTATTTATCGCGGGGTAGCTTTCTTT	-	TRBJ1-1	TRBV29-1	few
CASSLVRDGEETQYF	TGTGCCAGCAGCTTAGTCCGGGACGGGGAAGAGACCCAGTACTTC	-	TRBJ2-5	TRBV7-6	few
CASSLTGGRYEQYF	TGTGCCAGCAGCTTAACAGGGGGCCGCTACGAGCAGTACTTC	TRBD1	TRBJ2-7	TRBV5-1	many